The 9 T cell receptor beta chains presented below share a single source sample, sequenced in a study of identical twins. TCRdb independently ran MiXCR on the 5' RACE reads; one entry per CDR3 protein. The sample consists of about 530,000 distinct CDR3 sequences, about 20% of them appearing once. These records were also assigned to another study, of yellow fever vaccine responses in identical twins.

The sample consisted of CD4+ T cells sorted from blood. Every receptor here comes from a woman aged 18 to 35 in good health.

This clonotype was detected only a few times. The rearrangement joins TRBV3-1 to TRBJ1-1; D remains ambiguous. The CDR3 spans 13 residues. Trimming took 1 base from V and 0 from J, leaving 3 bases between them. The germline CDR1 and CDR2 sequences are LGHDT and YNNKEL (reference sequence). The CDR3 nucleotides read TGTGCCAGCAGCCAAGCGGTGAACACTGAAGCTTTCTTT. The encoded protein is CASSQAVNTEAFF. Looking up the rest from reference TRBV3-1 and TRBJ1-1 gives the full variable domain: DTAVSQTPKYLVTQMGNDKSIKCEQNLGHDTMYWYKQDSKKFLKIMFSYNNKELIINETVPNRFSPKSPDKAHLNLHINSLELGDSAVYFCASSQAVNTEAFFGQGTRLTVV.

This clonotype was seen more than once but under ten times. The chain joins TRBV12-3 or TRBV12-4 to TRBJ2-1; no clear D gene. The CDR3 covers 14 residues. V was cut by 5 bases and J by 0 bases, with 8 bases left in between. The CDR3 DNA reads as TGTGCCAGCAGTCCGGCTAACTCCTACAATGAGCAGTTCTTC. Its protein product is CASSPANSYNEQFF.

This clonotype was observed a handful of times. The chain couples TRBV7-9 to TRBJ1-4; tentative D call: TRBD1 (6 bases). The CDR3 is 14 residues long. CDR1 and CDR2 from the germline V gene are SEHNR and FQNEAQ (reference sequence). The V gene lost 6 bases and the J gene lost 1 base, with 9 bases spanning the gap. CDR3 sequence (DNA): TGTGCCAGCAGTTCGGACAGAACTAATGAAAAACTGTTTTTT. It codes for CASSSDRTNEKLFF.

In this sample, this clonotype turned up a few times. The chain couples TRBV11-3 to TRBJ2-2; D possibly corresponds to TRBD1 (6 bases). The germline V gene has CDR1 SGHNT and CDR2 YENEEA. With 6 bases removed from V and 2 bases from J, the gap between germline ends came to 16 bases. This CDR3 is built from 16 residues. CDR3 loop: CASSFDGQRNTGELFF. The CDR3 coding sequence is TGTGCCAGCAGTTTTGACGGACAGAGAAACACCGGGGAGCTGTTTTTT. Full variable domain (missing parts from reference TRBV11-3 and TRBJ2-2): EAGVVQSPRYKIIEKKQPVAFWCNPISGHNTLYWYLQNLGQGPELLIRYENEEAVDDSQLPKDRFSAERLKGVDSTLKIQPAELGDSAVYLCASSFDGQRNTGELFFGEGSRLTVL.

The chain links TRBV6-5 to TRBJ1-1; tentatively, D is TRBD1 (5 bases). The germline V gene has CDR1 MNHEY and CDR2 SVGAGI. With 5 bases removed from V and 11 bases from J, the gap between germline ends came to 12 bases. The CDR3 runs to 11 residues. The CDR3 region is CASSAGTRAFF. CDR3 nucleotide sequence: TGTGCCAGCAGTGCCGGGACGAGGGCTTTCTTT.

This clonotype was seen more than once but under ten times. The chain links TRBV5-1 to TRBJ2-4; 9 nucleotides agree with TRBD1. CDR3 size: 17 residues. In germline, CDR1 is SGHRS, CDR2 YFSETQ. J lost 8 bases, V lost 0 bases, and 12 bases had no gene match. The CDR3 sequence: CASSLAVRGQGMDIQYF. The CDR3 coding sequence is TGCGCCAGCAGCTTGGCGGTTCGGGGACAGGGTATGGACATTCAGTACTTC. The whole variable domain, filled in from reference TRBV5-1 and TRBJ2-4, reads KAGVTQTPRYLIKTRGQQVTLSCSPISGHRSVSWYQQTPGQGLQFLFEYFSETQRNKGNFPGRFSGRQFSNSRSEMNVSTLELGDSALYLCASSLAVRGQGMDIQYFGAGTRLSVL.

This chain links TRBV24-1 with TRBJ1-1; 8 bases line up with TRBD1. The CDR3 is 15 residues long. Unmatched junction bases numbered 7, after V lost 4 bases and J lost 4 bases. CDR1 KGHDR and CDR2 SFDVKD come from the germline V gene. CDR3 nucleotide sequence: TGTGCCACCAGTGAGTCAGGGGGCTCGATCACTGAAGCTTTCTTT. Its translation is CATSESGGSITEAFF.

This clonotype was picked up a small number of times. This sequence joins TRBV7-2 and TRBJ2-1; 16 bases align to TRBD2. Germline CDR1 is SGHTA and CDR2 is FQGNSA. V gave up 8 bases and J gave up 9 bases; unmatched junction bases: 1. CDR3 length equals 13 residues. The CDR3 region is CASGTSGRGEQFF. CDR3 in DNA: TGTGCCAGCGGGACTAGCGGGAGGGGTGAGCAGTTCTTC.

CDR3 region: CASSLTDSTEAFF. CDR3 nucleotides: TGTGCCAGCAGCTTAACGGACTCCACTGAAGCTTTCTTT. J is TRBJ1-1 and V is TRBV7-3; no clear D. Trimming stripped 0 bases from V and 4 bases from J, with 6 bases between. This CDR3 region has 13 residues. Germline lookup yields CDR1 SGHTA and CDR2 FQGTGA.